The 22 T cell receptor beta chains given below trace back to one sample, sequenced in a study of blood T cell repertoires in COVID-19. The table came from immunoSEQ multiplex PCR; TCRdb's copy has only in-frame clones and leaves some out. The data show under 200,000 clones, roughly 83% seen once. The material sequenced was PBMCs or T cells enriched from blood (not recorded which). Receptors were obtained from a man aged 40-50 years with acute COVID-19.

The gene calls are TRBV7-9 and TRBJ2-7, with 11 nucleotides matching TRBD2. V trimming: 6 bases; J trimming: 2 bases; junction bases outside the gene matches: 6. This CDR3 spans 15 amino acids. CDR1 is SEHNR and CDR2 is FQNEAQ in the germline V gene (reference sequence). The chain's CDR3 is CASSRGLAGTYEQYF. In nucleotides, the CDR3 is TGTGCCAGCAGTCGAGGACTAGCGGGCACCTACGAGCAGTACTTC.

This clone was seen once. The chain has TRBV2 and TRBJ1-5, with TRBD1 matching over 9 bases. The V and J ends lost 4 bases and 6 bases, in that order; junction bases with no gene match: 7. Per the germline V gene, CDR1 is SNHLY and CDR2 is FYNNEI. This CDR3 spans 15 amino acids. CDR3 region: CASSAQTGGSQPQHF. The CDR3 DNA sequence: TGTGCCAGCAGTGCCCAGACAGGGGGTAGTCAGCCCCAGCATTTT.

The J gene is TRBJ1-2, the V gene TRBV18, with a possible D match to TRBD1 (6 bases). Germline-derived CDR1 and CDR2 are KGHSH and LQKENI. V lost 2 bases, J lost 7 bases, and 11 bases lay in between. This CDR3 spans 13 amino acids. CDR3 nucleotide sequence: TGTGCCAGCTCACCAGGACAGCCTTTTGGCTACACCTTC. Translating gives CASSPGQPFGYTF.

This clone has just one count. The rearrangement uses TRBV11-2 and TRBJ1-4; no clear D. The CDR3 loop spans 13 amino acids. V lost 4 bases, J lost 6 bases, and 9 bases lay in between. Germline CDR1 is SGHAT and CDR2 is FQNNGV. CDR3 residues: CASSSGGYEKLFF. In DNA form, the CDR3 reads TGTGCCAGCAGCTCCGGAGGGTATGAAAAACTGTTTTTT.

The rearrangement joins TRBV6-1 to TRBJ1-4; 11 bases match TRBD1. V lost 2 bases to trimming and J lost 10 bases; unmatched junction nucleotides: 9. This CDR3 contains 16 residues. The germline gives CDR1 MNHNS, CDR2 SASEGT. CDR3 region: CASSERGGQGVGKLFF. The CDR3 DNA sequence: TGTGCCAGCAGTGAAAGGGGGGGACAGGGGGTAGGAAAACTGTTTTTT.

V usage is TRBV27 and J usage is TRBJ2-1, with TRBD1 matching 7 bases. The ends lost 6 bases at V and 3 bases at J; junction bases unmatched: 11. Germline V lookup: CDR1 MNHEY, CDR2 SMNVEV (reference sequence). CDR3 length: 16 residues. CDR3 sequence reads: CASRPQQGQNYNEQFF. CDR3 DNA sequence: TGTGCCAGCAGGCCTCAGCAGGGACAGAACTACAATGAGCAGTTCTTC.

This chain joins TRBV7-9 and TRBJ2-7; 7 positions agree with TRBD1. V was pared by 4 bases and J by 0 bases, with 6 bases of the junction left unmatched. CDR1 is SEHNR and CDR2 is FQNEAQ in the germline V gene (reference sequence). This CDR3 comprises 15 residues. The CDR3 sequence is CASSSTGANSYEQYF. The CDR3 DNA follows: TGTGCCAGCAGCTCAACAGGGGCCAACTCCTACGAGCAGTACTTC.

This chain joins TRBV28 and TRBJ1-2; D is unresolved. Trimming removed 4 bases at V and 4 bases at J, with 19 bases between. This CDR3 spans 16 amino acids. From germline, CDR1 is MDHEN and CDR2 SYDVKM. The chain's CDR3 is CASSSRVSASGYGYTF. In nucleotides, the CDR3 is TGTGCCAGCAGTTCTCGTGTTTCCGCTTCGGGCTATGGCTACACCTTC.

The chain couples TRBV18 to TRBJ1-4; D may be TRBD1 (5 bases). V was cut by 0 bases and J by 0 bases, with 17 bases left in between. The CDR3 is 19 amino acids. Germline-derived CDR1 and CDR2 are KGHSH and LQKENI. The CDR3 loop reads CASSPPSDSSYATNEKLFF. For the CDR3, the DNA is TGTGCCAGCTCACCACCGTCCGACAGCAGCTATGCAACTAATGAAAAACTGTTTTTT.

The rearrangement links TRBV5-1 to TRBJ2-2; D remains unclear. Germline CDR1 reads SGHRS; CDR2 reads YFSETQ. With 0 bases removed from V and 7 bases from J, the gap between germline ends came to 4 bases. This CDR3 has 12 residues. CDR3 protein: CASSLAHGELFF. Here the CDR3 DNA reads TGCGCCAGCAGCTTGGCCCACGGGGAGCTGTTTTTT.

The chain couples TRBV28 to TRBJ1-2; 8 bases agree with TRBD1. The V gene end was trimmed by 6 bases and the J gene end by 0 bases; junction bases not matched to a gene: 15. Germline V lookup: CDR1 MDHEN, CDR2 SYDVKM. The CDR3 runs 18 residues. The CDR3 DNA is TGTGCCAGCAGCGGACGGACAGGGTCGACCAGAGCTAACTATGGCTACACCTTC. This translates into CASSGRTGSTRANYGYTF.

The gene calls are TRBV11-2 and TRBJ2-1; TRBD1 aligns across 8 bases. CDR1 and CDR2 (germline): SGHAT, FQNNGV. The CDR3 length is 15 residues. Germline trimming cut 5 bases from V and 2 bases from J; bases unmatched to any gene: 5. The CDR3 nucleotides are TGTGCCAGCAGCCCCCGGGACAGGCCCTACAATGAGCAGTTCTTC. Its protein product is CASSPRDRPYNEQFF.

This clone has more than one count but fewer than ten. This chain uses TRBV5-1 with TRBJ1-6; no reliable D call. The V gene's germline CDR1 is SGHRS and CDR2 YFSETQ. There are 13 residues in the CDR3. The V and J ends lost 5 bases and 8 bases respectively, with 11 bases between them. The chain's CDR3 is CASRMGEHSPLHF. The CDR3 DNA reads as TGCGCCAGCAGAATGGGCGAGCATTCACCCCTCCACTTT.

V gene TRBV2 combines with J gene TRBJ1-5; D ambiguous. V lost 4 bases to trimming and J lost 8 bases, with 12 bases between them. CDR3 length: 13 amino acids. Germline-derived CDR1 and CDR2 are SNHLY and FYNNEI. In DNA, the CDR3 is TGTGCCAGCAGTGCCCAATCGAGGGAGCCCCAGCATTTT. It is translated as CASSAQSREPQHF.

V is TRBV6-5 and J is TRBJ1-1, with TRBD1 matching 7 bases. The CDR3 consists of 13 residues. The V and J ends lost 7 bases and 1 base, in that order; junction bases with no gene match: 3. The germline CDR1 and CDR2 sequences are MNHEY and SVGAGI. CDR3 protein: CASTRQGNTEAFF. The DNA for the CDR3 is TGTGCCAGCACGAGACAGGGGAACACTGAAGCTTTCTTT.

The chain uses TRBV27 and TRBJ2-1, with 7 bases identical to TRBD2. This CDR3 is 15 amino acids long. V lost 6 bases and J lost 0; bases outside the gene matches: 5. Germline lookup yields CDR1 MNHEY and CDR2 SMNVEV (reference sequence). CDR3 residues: CASRLAGSSYNEQFF. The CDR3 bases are TGTGCCAGCAGATTAGCGGGTAGCTCCTACAATGAGCAGTTCTTC.

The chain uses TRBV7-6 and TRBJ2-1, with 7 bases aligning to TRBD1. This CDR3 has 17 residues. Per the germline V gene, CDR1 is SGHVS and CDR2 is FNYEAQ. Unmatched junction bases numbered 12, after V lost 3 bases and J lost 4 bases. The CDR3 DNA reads TGTGCCAGCAGCTTGGTGTCGGGGACAGCCAAATACAATGAGCAGTTCTTC. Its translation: CASSLVSGTAKYNEQFF.

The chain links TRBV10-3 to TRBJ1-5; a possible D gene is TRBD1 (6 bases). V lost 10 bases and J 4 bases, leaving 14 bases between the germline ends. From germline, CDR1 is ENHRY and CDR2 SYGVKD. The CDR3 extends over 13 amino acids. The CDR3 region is CASKDSGNQPQHF. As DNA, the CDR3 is TGTGCCAGCAAGGACAGTGGGAATCAGCCCCAGCATTTT.

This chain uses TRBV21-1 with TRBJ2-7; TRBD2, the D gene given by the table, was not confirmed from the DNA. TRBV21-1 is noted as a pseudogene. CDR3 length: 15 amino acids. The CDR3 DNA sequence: TGTGCCAGCAGCAACGCCAGCGGGAGCTCCTACGAGCAGTACTTC. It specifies CASSNASGSSYEQYF.

The CDR3 DNA reads TGTGCCAGCAGTTCCCCTGGGAGTGGGAACACTGAAGCTTTCTTT. It codes for CASSSPGSGNTEAFF. This chain links TRBV28 with TRBJ1-1; D remains ambiguous. This CDR3 has 15 residues. Germline V gene lookup returns CDR1 MDHEN and CDR2 SYDVKM. Between the trimmed V and J ends, which lost 4 bases and 1 base, there was a span of 13 bases.

CDR3 bases: TGTGCGTGCGGAGCTAGCGGGGATGGAGATACGCAGTATTTT. Amino acids: CACGASGDGDTQYF. The chain carries TRBV11-1 and TRBJ2-3; 9 bases line up with TRBD2. CDR1 and CDR2 (germline): SGHAT, FQDESV (reference sequence). The CDR3 is 14 residues long.

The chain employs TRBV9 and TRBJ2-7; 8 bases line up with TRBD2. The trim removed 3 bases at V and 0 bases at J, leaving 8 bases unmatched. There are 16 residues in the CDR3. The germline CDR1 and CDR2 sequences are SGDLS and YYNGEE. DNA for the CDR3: TGTGCCAGCAGCGCGGGGGCCAGCGGGGGCTCCTACGAGCAGTACTTC. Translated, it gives CASSAGASGGSYEQYF.